This TCR beta chain appears in the sequencing data of a study of early T cells in non-severe SARS-CoV-2 infection. Background on the study: Sequencing of bulk RNA from unsorted whole blood was done, without chain pairing.

Attached unique molecular identifiers marked individual cDNA molecules. TCRdb re-analysed the 5' RACE reads in MiXCR, keeping a single row per CDR3 protein. The repertoire holds 60,000 to 85,000 distinct CDR3 sequences, with roughly 16% as singletons. The table lists this clonotype with a few counts. Antigen specificity is unknown. The study, taken as a whole, reports: VDJdb matches were skewed toward anti-spike CD8 T cell responses.

This CDR3 is 12 amino acids long. Germline CDR1 reads SQVTM; CDR2 reads ANQGSEA. Deletions cut 3 bases from V and 2 bases from J, with 6 bases between. The TCR comes from an adult who was a healthcare worker with PCR-confirmed SARS-CoV-2 infection or an uninfected control (not recorded which). The chain recombines TRBV29-1 with TRBJ2-3, with D uncertain. Sequenced sample: whole blood. In DNA, the CDR3 is TGCAGCGTTGAGATGTACACAGATACGCAGTATTTT. Protein sequence: CSVEMYTDTQYF.